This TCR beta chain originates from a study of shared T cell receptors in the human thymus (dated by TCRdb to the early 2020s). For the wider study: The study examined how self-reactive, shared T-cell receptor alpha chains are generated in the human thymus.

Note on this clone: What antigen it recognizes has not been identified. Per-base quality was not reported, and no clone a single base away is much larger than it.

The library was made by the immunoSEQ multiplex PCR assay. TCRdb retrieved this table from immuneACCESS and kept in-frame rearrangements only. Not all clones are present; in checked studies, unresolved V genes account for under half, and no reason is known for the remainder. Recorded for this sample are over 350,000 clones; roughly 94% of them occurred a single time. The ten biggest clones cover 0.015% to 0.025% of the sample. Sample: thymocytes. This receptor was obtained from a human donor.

The DNA sequence is TGTGCCACCAGCAGGAGGGGGGGAAACACCATATATTTT. This yields the protein CATSRRGGNTIYF. The chain is made from TRBV15 and TRBJ1-3; TRBD1 is a possible D gene, resting on 6 matching bases. Relative to germline, V is 3 bases shorter and J is 4 bases shorter, with 7 bases between their ends. The CDR3 goes from the cysteine to the phenylalanine over 13 residues. Left in the record is the CDR3 DNA by itself, 39 bases read in frame from the first base. Taken from the germline V gene (reference sequence), the CDR1 and CDR2 loops are LNHNV and YYDKDF.